These 3 T cell receptor beta chains were sequenced from one sample in a study of graft-versus-host responses after intestinal transplantation. No antigen is known for these receptors. Some clones are missing from TCRdb's copy, which holds only in-frame ones; the method was immunoSEQ multiplex PCR. This table has roughly 93,000 clones, 85% to 95% appearing once. The sample was unstimulated CD8+ T cells sorted from spleen or lymph node cells, taken before transplant. The receptors shown here come from a human donor who was the organ donor for an intestinal transplant.

This chain links TRBV23-1 with TRBJ2-1; 7 bases agree with TRBD2. TRBV23-1 is given ORF status, its function remaining uncertain. The trim removed 3 bases at V and 7 bases at J, leaving 15 bases unmatched. This CDR3 region has 17 residues. CDR3 DNA: TGCGCCAGCAGTCATCCGGTCCGAGCGGGGAAAGGTAATGAGCAGTTCTTC. This sequence encodes CASSHPVRAGKGNEQFF.

The chain combines TRBV28 with TRBJ1-4; 7 bases fit TRBD1. Germline assignment: CDR1 MDHEN and CDR2 SYDVKM. The CDR3 contains 15 residues. V dropped 3 bases and J dropped 5; count of bases not matched to a gene: 6. CDR3 in amino acids: CASSFLGQANEKLFF. CDR3 sequence (DNA): TGTGCCAGCAGTTTTTTAGGACAGGCAAATGAAAAACTGTTTTTT.

V gene TRBV7-2 combines with J gene TRBJ2-3; D may be TRBD1 (6 bases). The length of the CDR3 is 15 residues. The germline gives CDR1 SGHTA, CDR2 FQGNSA. V was shortened by 0 bases and J by 5 bases, with 12 bases between the two germline ends. The CDR3, as DNA: TGTGCCAGCAGCTTAGCGAGGACAGCCCAAGATACGCAGTATTTT. Translation gives CASSLARTAQDTQYF.